These T cell receptor beta chains were read from a single sample in a study of blood T cell repertoires in COVID-19. The table came from immunoSEQ multiplex PCR; TCRdb's copy has only in-frame clones and leaves some out. The repertoire includes approximately 65,000 clones, 89% of them detected once, and around 5.2% sits in the top ten. The sequencing sample was made of peripheral blood. These receptors came from a woman in her forties or fifties with active COVID-19. CDR3s leave out the opening cysteine and the closing phenylalanine or tryptophan.

v_gene,CDR3aa
TRBV7-3,ASSLRSGRAEETQY
TRBV9,ASSATGTSGYTGELF
TRBV3-1/TRBV3-2,ASSQERLTLNTEAF
TRBV4-2,ASSLDHGGNYNEQF
TRBV3-1/TRBV3-2,ASSQAGTPNYGYT
TRBV7-9,ASSLGGGSYGYT
TRBV19,ASSIRGMGTDTQY
TRBV7-6,ASSSGQGMSEQF
TRBV18,ASSPRSETTSNTGELF
TRBV4-1,ASSQGQTEQY
TRBV11-2,ASSLEGAGPYEQY
TRBV6-5,ASSYWTGASYEQY
TRBV3-1/TRBV3-2,ASSQETHSTDTQY
TRBV2,ASSGGGGNEKLF
TRBV7-9,ASSLTGDTEAF
TRBV4-1,ASSQRTSGPGAPSYEQY
TRBV19,ASSEQGNSNYGYT
TRBV9,ASSPLTSANTGELF
TRBV2,CGREWPQNEQF
TRBV29-1,SVGLAVNTGELF
TRBV7-3,ASSLFSGRPPSEQF
TRBV5-4,ASSLGDRVVYT
TRBV2,ASSDGSSRNTGELF
TRBV15,ATSRMGTSGIYNEQF
TRBV5-1,ASSLVSGETQY
TRBV25-1,ASSEGINQGNIQY
TRBV2,ASSKEGLARIMGEQF
TRBV6-5,ASSPRSSGNTIY
TRBV10-3,AISGDSYGYT
TRBV18,ASSPPRENIQY
TRBV6-5,ASSRTSGRVDTQY
TRBV5-1,ASSLRQGLNNEQF
TRBV5-1,ASSFFGDYEQY
TRBV28,ASSTKAAAEYNEQF
TRBV2,ASRRETGGFDNSPLH
TRBV7-6,ASRPGQVNTGELF
TRBV10-3,AISAGAGVPDTQY
TRBV27,ASSSYRASNYGYT
TRBV3-1/TRBV3-2,ASSQGQRTEAF
TRBV28,ASSGDRGGYT
TRBV3-1/TRBV3-2,ASSLAGEANEQF
TRBV28,ASSETGGPYEQY
TRBV7-9,ASSGRWDRYSSGNTIY
TRBV25-1,ASSPDSYTEAF
TRBV13,ASSPASGRTYEQY
TRBV5-1,ASSSRQGSGEQY
TRBV29-1,SVGASGGKELF